A single T cell receptor beta chain is shown here with its context. Its cognate antigen is unknown. This entry belongs to a study of shared clonotypes between healthy human individuals. Overall study findings and caveats: Apart from blood, nothing was sampled; tissue repertoires likely differ.

Here immunoSEQ multiplex PCR was the method, and the copy in TCRdb shows in-frame clones only, minus some. The sample carries some 2,400,000 clones, around 95% recorded once. This TCR came from a man younger than 30 in good health. The sequencing sample was made of naive CD4+ T cells sorted from blood. The subset is: CD45RA+ positively selected.

The CDR3 loop reads CASSPATGGRNNEQFF. CDR3 coding DNA: TGCGCCAGCAGCCCGGCCACGGGGGGGCGAAACAATGAGCAGTTCTTC. The V gene is TRBV5-1, the J gene TRBJ2-1; 8 bases are shared with TRBD2. The CDR3 is 16 residues long. The ends lost 4 bases at V and 5 bases at J; junction bases unmatched: 11. CDR1 and CDR2 from the germline V gene are SGHRS and YFSETQ.